What follows are 8 T cell receptor beta chains derived from one specimen sequenced in a study of Graves' ophthalmopathy and Graves' hyperthyroidism. Transcripts of RNA were the source for amplifying TCR beta CDR3 regions. HTBI primers were used in a first-round RT-PCR, which preceded a second-round multiplex PCR. TCRdb used MiXCR to reprocess the multiplex PCR reads, holding one entry per CDR3 protein. There are 740,000 or so distinct CDR3 sequences in the sample; around 40% occur only once, and about 40% lies in the top ten. The sequenced material came from peripheral blood. These TCRs come from an adult man with Graves' ophthalmopathy.

The chain employs TRBV6-1 and TRBJ2-7; possible D gene TRBD2, 6 bases. Germline V lookup: CDR1 MNHNS, CDR2 SASEGT. V was trimmed by 5 bases and J by 2 bases, leaving 13 bases between them. The CDR3 sequence is 14 residues long. CDR3 sequence (DNA): TGTGCCAGCAGTTCTAGACTAGTTACCTACGAGCAGTACTTC. It translates to CASSSRLVTYEQYF.

This rearrangement joins TRBV7-9 to TRBJ1-3; D gene unclear. CDR3 length: 15 amino acids. Looked up from germline, CDR1 is SEHNR and CDR2 is FQNEAQ (reference sequence). Trimming pared 7 bases from V and 1 base from J, leaving 14 bases between. CDR3 amino acids: CASTRGGRSGNTIYF. The CDR3 coding sequence is TGTGCCAGCACTCGCGGAGGGAGGTCTGGAAACACCATATATTTT. Drawing the rest from reference TRBV7-9 and TRBJ1-3, the complete variable domain is DTGVSQNPRHKITKRGQNVTFRCDPISEHNRLYWYRQTLGQGPEFLTYFQNEAQLEKSRLLSDRFSAERPKGSFSTLEIQRTEQGDSAMYLCASTRGGRSGNTIYFGEGSWLTVV.

Comment on this clonotype: The CDR3 ends on some other residue instead of the conserved phenylalanine or tryptophan, so this is likely a read error. This rearrangement joins TRBV10-3 to TRBJ1-6; 9 bases agree with TRBD1. Trimming cost V 10 bases and J 11 bases; bases outside gene matches: 9. The CDR3 sequence is 13 residues long. CDR1 and CDR2 (germline): ENHRY, SYGVKD. CDR3 in DNA: TGTGCCAGCACGGACAGGGGCCGTCCACCCCTCCACCTT. Translating gives CASTDRGRPPLHL.

The table lists this clonotype with a few counts. The genes are TRBV20-1 and TRBJ1-2; D ambiguous. Per the germline V gene, CDR1 is DFQATT and CDR2 is SNEGSKA (reference sequence). Trimming took off 6 bases at V and 4 bases at J, with 9 bases between the two ends. The CDR3 is 11 amino acids. In DNA form, the CDR3 reads TGCAGTGCCCACCCCGCCTATGGCTACACCTTC. Translated: CSAHPAYGYTF.

The J gene is TRBJ2-2, the V gene TRBV12-3 or TRBV12-4, with 7 positions matching TRBD1. The V and J ends lost 4 bases and 5 bases, in that order; junction bases with no gene match: 7. CDR3 length equals 15 residues. The CDR3 DNA reads as TGTGCCAGCAGTTCCAGGGGCAGGGGGACCGGGGAGCTGTTTTTT. Translating it yields CASSSRGRGTGELFF.

This sequence joins TRBV11-3 and TRBJ1-1, with TRBD1 identical over 7 bases. CDR3 size: 16 residues. In germline, CDR1 is SGHNT, CDR2 YENEEA. After removal of 4 bases from V and 5 bases from J, the junction contained 13 bases not matched to a gene. The CDR3 spells CASSSFLQGGETEAFF. CDR3 sequence (DNA): TGTGCCAGCAGCTCCTTCCTCCAGGGGGGAGAAACTGAAGCTTTCTTT.

In its sample, this clonotype was seen a few times. The J gene is TRBJ1-2, the V gene TRBV2, with D maybe TRBD1 (5 bases). The CDR3 has 14 residues. Trimming took off 4 bases at V and 7 bases at J, with 16 bases between the two ends. CDR1 and CDR2 (germline): SNHLY, FYNNEI. CDR3 sequence: CASSGRDPQVGYTF. The CDR3 nucleotides are TGTGCCAGCAGTGGTCGGGACCCCCAAGTTGGCTACACCTTC.

This rearrangement joins TRBV7-9 to TRBJ2-2, with 9 bases lining up with TRBD2. The junction had 4 bases not matched to a gene; V was cut back by 5 bases and J by 6 bases. Germline V gives CDR1 SEHNR, CDR2 FQNEAQ (reference sequence). The length of the CDR3 is 14 residues. In nucleotides, the CDR3 is TGTGCCAGCAGCCCCGCGGGGGGGCCCGGGGAGCTGTTTTTT. As protein: CASSPAGGPGELFF.